This passage covers 11 T cell receptor beta chains from one sample sequenced in a study of shared clonotypes between healthy human individuals. The method was immunoSEQ multiplex PCR; TCRdb's version includes in-frame clones alone and lacks a portion of them. The sample contains just over 2,000,000 clones, roughly 96% of which appear only once. Material: naive CD4+ T cells sorted from blood. Subset denoted: CD45RA+ positively selected. These receptors came from a man aged 18 to 29 in good health.

Concerning this clone: The same CDR3 also results from other DNA sequences found in this sample. V gene TRBV7-9 combines with J gene TRBJ1-1, with D uncertain. There are 12 residues in the CDR3. The germline CDR1 and CDR2 sequences are SEHNR and FQNEAQ (reference sequence). V lost 6 bases, J lost 2 bases, and 7 bases lay in between. DNA of the CDR3: TGTGCCAGCAGTAGGGTAAACACTGAAGCTTTCTTT. Translating it yields CASSRVNTEAFF.

As to this clone: Other DNA sequences within the sample encode an identical CDR3. The genes are TRBV6-5 and TRBJ1-6; no firm D call. This CDR3 region has 14 residues. CDR1 is MNHEY, CDR2 SVGAGI, per germline. With 5 bases removed from V and 5 bases from J, the gap between germline ends came to 10 bases. The CDR3 reads CASSRGRDNSPLHF. The CDR3 nucleotides are TGTGCCAGCAGTAGAGGAAGGGATAATTCACCCCTCCACTTT.

The chain combines TRBV2 with TRBJ2-5; 11 bases are a match to TRBD2. V shed 2 bases and J 2 bases; nucleotides not matched to a gene: 1. CDR3 length: 15 residues. Per the germline V gene, CDR1 is SNHLY and CDR2 is FYNNEI. CDR3 in amino acids: CASSELAGGQETQYF. The CDR3 DNA follows: TGTGCCAGCAGTGAACTAGCGGGGGGACAAGAGACCCAGTACTTC.

V usage is TRBV11-2 and J usage is TRBJ2-7; possibly TRBD2 for D (6 bases). Germline CDR1 is SGHAT and CDR2 is FQNNGV. This CDR3 is 14 amino acids long. With 3 bases removed from V and 4 bases from J, the gap between germline ends came to 13 bases. CDR3 sequence (DNA): TGTGCCAGCAGCTTTTCGGGAGCTGGGTACGAGCAGTACTTC. Protein: CASSFSGAGYEQYF.

The V and J genes are TRBV2 and TRBJ1-1; D ambiguous. The CDR3 loop spans 11 amino acids. V lost 5 bases and J 7 bases, leaving 8 bases between the germline ends. Germline CDR1 is SNHLY and CDR2 is FYNNEI. CDR3 protein: CASSPRVEAFF. The CDR3 DNA is TGTGCCAGCAGTCCGCGGGTTGAAGCTTTCTTT. The whole variable domain, remainder taken from reference TRBV2 and TRBJ1-1, is EPEVTQTPSHQVTQMGQEVILRCVPISNHLYFYWYRQILGQKVEFLVSFYNNEISEKSEIFDDQFSVERPDGSNFTLKIRSTKLEDSAMYFCASSPRVEAFFGQGTRLTVV.

A word on this clone: Different DNA sequences within this sample yield the same CDR3. The rearrangement joins TRBV10-3 to TRBJ2-1, with D possibly matching TRBD2 (5 bases). Germline lookup yields CDR1 ENHRY and CDR2 SYGVKD. The CDR3 totals 13 residues. V was pared by 3 bases and J by 2 bases, with 5 bases between. This CDR3 reads CAISEAAYNEQFF. CDR3 sequence (DNA): TGTGCCATCAGTGAAGCGGCCTACAATGAGCAGTTCTTC.

Concerning this clone: Other DNA sequences within the sample encode an identical CDR3. The rearrangement uses TRBV9 and TRBJ2-3; no clear D. Germline assignment: CDR1 SGDLS and CDR2 YYNGEE. This CDR3 is 14 amino acids long. The ends were cut back, 2 bases at V and 0 bases at J, with 7 bases in the middle. The CDR3 sequence: CASSVDTSTDTQYF. The CDR3 DNA follows: TGTGCCAGCAGCGTTGACACTAGCACAGATACGCAGTATTTT.

The chain joins TRBV6-5 to TRBJ1-4; 8 nucleotides align to TRBD1. The CDR3 loop spans 15 amino acids. Germline V gives CDR1 MNHEY, CDR2 SVGAGI. J lost 6 bases, V lost 4 bases, and 7 bases had no gene match. As DNA, the CDR3 is TGTGCCAGCAGTTCCATGGACAGGGTTGATGAAAAACTGTTTTTT. It is translated as CASSSMDRVDEKLFF.

The CDR3 DNA reads as TGTGCCAGCAGCCCACAACAGGGGGCGCGGGAGACCCAGTACTTC. Its translation is CASSPQQGARETQYF. The V and J genes are TRBV11-2 and TRBJ2-5; the match to TRBD1 covers 9 bases. Germline V gene lookup returns CDR1 SGHAT and CDR2 FQNNGV. The CDR3 is 15 amino acids. V gave up 5 bases and J gave up 5 bases; unmatched junction bases: 9.

The gene calls are TRBV6-5 and TRBJ2-5, with D possibly being TRBD2 (5 bases). Trimming removed 0 bases from V and 4 bases from J, with 9 bases in between. Germline CDR1 reads MNHEY; CDR2 reads SVGAGI. The CDR3 covers 14 residues. The CDR3 sequence is CASSYSMRVETQYF. DNA of the CDR3: TGTGCCAGCAGTTACTCGATGAGGGTAGAGACCCAGTACTTC.

The rearrangement links TRBV5-1 to TRBJ2-3; D may be TRBD2 (6 bases). This CDR3 has 16 residues. The germline gives CDR1 SGHRS, CDR2 YFSETQ. The germline V and J ends were trimmed by 5 bases and 0 bases, with 16 bases remaining between them. As DNA, the CDR3 is TGCGCCAGCAGTGTGGGGGGTCTCTCTAGCACAGATACGCAGTATTTT. It translates to CASSVGGLSSTDTQYF.